The text below deals with one TCR beta chain. The target antigen is unknown. The germline V gene encodes CDR1 SNHLY and CDR2 FYNNEI. V was trimmed by 7 bases and J by 5 bases, leaving 14 bases between them. The CDR3 totals 13 residues. With a J-beta primer mix and a sample-barcoded 5' primer, a second PCR ran about 6 to 11 cycles. A template-switch adaptor containing 12 random nucleotides labeled each cDNA molecule. Sequencing of every sample gave 2.5 million or more CDR3-containing paired-end reads. TCRdb fed the 5' RACE reads into MiXCR, producing one record per CDR3 protein. The sample includes roughly 500,000 distinct CDR3 sequences, roughly 28% seen only once; the top ten take roughly 20%. The data were taken from a study of blood T cells in healthy people across ages. There were healthy Caucasian individuals from Russia, aged about 6 to 100, serving as donors. Findings of the study overall: More naive CD4+ cells and higher diversity were found in long-lived than in aged donors.

The sequence was obtained from a woman in her 70s in good health. The gene calls are TRBV2 and TRBJ2-5; D is perhaps TRBD1 or TRBD2 (5 bases each). What was sequenced was blood. This CDR3 is CASTLGEGETQYF. For the CDR3, the DNA is TGTGCCAGCACTCTGGGGGAAGGGGAGACCCAGTACTTC.